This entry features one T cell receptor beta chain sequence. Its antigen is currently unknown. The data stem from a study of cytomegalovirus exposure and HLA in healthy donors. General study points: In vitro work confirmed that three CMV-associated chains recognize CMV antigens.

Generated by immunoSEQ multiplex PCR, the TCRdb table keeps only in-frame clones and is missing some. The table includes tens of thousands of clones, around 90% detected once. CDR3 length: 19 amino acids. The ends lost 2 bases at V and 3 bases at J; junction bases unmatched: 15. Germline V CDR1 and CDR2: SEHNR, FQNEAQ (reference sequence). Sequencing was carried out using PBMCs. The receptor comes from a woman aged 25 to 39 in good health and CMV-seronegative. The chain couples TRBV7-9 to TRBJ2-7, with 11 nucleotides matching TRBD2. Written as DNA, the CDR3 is TGTGCCAGCAGCTTACTCCTTAATTCCATTACTAGCGGGGGCTACGAGCAGTACTTC. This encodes CASSLLLNSITSGGYEQYF.